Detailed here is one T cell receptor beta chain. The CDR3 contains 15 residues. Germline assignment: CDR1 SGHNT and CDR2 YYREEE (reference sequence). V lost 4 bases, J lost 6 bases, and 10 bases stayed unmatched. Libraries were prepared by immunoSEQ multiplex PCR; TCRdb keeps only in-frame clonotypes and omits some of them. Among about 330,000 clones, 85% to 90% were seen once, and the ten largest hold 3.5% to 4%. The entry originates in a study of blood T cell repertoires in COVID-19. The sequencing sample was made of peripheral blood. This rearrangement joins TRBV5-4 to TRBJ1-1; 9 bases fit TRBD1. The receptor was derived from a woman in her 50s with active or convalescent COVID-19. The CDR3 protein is CASSPGQGMFSEAFF. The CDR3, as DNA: TGTGCCAGCAGCCCCGGACAGGGGATGTTCTCTGAAGCTTTCTTT.